This T cell receptor (beta chain) was documented in a study of T-cell memory formation after mild COVID-19. TCRdb fed the 5' RACE reads into MiXCR, producing one record per CDR3 protein. The sample lists over 500,000 distinct CDR3 sequences; 15% to 20% were seen once. Sequences were obtained from PBMCs or a T cell subset sorted from them (not recorded which). The sequence came from an adult woman who had mild COVID-19 (a few samples of this study predate the infection). Cell type and time point are not known.

CDR3: CASSLARDGNTIYF. The CDR3 DNA is TGTGCCAGCAGCTTAGCCAGGGATGGAAACACCATATATTTT. The V call is TRBV7-8, the J call TRBJ1-3; D perhaps matches TRBD1 (5 bases). Germline CDR1 and CDR2: SGHVS and FQNEAQ. Trimming shortened V by 0 bases and J by 3 bases, and 6 bases separated the two germline ends. The CDR3 length is 14 residues.